This TCR beta chain was documented in a study of blood T cell repertoires in COVID-19. Background on the study: From the United States, Italy and Spain came samples of acute and convalescent COVID-19. PBMCs, B-cell-depleted T cells, or T cells provided the cDNA or gDNA that made up the material.

Original data processing: Amplification of reference gene primers provided the estimated nucleated cell counts. Repertoires were generated with immunoSEQ multiplex PCR, while TCRdb's copy carries only in-frame clones and drops some. The D gene and trimming were derived from the DNA, and the V and J assignments and clone size from that table. The sample lists about 61,000 clones, approximately 80% occurring once. J was trimmed by 2 bases and V by 8 bases; bases with no gene match: 11. Looked up from germline, CDR1 is MDHEN and CDR2 is SYDVKM. The CDR3 runs to 15 residues. Sequences were obtained from peripheral blood. This sequence joins TRBV28 and TRBJ2-7; 8 nucleotides match TRBD1. The TCR originated in a man in his sixties or seventies with acute or convalescent COVID-19. Here the CDR3 reads CASESSDRATYEQYF. Written as DNA, the CDR3 is TGTGCCAGCGAATCCTCGGACAGGGCTACCTACGAGCAGTACTTC.